This TCR beta chain stems from a study of Graves' ophthalmopathy and Graves' hyperthyroidism. The study, taken as a whole, reports: The blood repertoire also included most expanded thyroid clonotypes above 0.001 frequency.

Amplified TCR beta CDR3 regions were obtained using RNA transcripts as template. An opening RT-PCR round employed HTBI primers and preceded a second-round multiplex PCR. TCRdb called the multiplex PCR reads again in MiXCR, with one record for every CDR3 protein. The sample carries 350,000 to 400,000 distinct CDR3 sequences, around 17% recorded once. Disease in donors with ophthalmopathy had moderate-to-severe activity, CAS ≥3, NOSPECS ≥4 and under 3 months' duration. Among the exclusions were patients with other autoimmune diseases, uncontrolled infections, pregnancy or lactation. The CDR3 covers 14 residues. The V gene's germline CDR1 is SGHTA and CDR2 FQGNSA. Trimming took 3 bases from V and 4 from J, leaving 12 bases between them. At least ten counts were recorded for this clonotype. The antigen is undetermined.

What was sequenced was peripheral blood. The rearrangement joins TRBV7-2 to TRBJ2-5; D is uncertain. This receptor was obtained from a woman between 18 and 30 years old with Graves' ophthalmopathy. In DNA form, the CDR3 reads TGTGCCAGCAGCTTGAACAGTGTAAGAGAGACCCAGTACTTC. Translating it yields CASSLNSVRETQYF.